The T cell receptor beta chain described here comes from a study of cytomegalovirus exposure and HLA in healthy donors. Overall study context: A later analysis reported the same platform for the 90 to 150 validation repertoires and the 666 first-cohort repertoires. Regarding the study as a whole: Reported results showed that the classifier diagnosed cytomegalovirus status with high specificity and sensitivity. A list of 150 or so TCR beta chains associated with cytomegalovirus was given.

Notes on this clone: Antigen specificity is unknown.

TCRdb's table, derived via immunoSEQ multiplex PCR, lists solely in-frame clones and lacks some. Of 300,000 to 350,000 clones in the sample, roughly 88% were seen once. It was the approximately 130-subject validation cohort, separate from the roughly 700-subject first cohort, to which the donors belonged. This CDR3 is built from 15 residues. V lost 4 bases and J lost 7; bases outside the gene matches: 6. Germline values: CDR1 SGHRS, CDR2 YFSETQ. The source material was PBMCs. This sequence joins TRBV5-1 and TRBJ2-1; 12 nucleotides agree with TRBD1. This clonotype was sampled from a man aged 25-45 years in good health and CMV-seronegative. For the CDR3, the DNA is TGCGCCAGCAGCCCGGGACAGGGGGCGCCGAATGAGCAGTTCTTC. This translates into CASSPGQGAPNEQFF.